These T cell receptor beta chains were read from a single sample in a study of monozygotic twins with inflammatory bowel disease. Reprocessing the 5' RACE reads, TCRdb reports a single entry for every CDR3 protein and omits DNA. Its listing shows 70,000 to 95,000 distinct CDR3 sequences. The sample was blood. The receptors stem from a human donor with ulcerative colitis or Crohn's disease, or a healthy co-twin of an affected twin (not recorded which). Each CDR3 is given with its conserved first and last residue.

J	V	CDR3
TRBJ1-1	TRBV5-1	CASSSGGGRGTEAFF
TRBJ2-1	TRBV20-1	CSAWTSGDSSYNEQFF
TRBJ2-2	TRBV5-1	CASSTPLGQLTGELFF
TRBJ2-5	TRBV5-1	CASRGPQETQYF
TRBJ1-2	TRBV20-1	CSANLDRDRRGYTF
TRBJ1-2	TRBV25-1	CASSEVWGQSGGYTF
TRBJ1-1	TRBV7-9	CASSFREAPEAFF
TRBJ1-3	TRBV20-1	CSAARGAAGNTIYF
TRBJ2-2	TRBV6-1	CASRPTGNTGELFF
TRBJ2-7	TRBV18	CASSLGERGEQYF
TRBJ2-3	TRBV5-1	CASRGRGLIGQGLVSDTQYF
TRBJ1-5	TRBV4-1	CASSPGQVVGNQPQHF
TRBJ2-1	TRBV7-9	CASSVRQGSGHEQFF
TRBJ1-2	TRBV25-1	CASMGTQRDGYTF
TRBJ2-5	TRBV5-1	CASSYNTGTGGQETQYF
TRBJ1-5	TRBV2	CASRREGTGSSQPQHF
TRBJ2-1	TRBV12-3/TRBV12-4	CASRGGGNPDEQFF
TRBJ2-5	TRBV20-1	CSARAHRGGARETQYF
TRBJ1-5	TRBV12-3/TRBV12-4	CASNPGGDYSNQPQHF
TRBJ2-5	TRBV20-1	CSALTPRDQETQYF
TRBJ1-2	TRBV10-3	CAISESPDSMDGYTF
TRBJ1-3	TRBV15	CATTGGSSGNTIYF
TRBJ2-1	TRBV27	CASNPHYRGDHNEQFF
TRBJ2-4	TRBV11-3	CASSKTWTGLIQYF
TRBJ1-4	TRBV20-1	CSARNAQGSEKLFF
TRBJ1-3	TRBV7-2	CASSADRGAGNTIYF
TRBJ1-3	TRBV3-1	CASSQRTGVGNTIYF
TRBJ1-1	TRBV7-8	CASSLTVNTEAFF
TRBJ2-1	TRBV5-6	CASSLGVKGGVNEQFF
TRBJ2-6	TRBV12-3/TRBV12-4	CASSSYSGANVLTF
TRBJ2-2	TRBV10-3	CAIRGSGDITGELFF
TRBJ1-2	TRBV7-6	CASSAYTGTGVGYTF
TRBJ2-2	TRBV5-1	CASSLARTGDPTGELFF
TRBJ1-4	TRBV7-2	CASRPGTGAGSEKLFF
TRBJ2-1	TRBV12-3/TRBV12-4	CASRSSGGGRSYNEQFF
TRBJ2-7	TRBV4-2	CASSRESGGLSYEQYF
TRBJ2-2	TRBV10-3	CAISDRTGLNTGELFF
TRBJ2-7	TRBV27	CASSHRGAGEQYF
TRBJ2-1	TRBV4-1	CASSPGPLWGGGYNEQFF
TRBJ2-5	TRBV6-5	CASSYSREETQYF
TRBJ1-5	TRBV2	CASRGDGNQPQHF
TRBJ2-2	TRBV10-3	CAISGDDTGELFF
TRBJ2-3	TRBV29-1	CSVDALAGTDTQYF
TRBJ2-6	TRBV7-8	CASSLAAVPASGANVLTF
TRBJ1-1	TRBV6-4	CASSPGRGGTKAFF
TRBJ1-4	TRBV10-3	CAISEDSSFGELFF
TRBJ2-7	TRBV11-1	CASSSYRFSPNPSSYEQYF
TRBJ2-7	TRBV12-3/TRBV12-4	CASSLTSPGLVQYF
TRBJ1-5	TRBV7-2	CASSFDNQPQHF
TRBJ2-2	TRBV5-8	CASSLTGFTGELFF
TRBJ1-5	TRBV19	CATTRDGATGPNQPQHF
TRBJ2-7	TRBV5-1	CASSLATGRYDEQYF
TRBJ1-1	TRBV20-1	CSARVGAAILEAFF
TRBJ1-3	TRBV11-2	CASSLEKNTIYF
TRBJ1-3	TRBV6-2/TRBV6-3	CASSYLSSGNTKYF
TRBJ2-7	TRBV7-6	CASSVSPMYEQYF
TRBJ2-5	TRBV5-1	CASSTIGGQETQYF
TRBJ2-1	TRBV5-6	CASSLAGDRGAYEQFF
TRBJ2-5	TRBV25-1	CASSEVRGQSIGETQYF